The subject of this entry is one T cell receptor beta chain. Data came from immunoSEQ multiplex PCR; TCRdb stores just in-frame clones and leaves some out. Here the sample spans about 110,000 clones, 85% to 95% being singletons. V lost 2 bases and J 0 bases, leaving 13 bases between the germline ends. There are 16 residues in the CDR3. Germline values: CDR1 SGDLS, CDR2 YYNGEE. This entry comes from a study of T cell changes during pregnancy in multiple sclerosis. The sequenced sample was peripheral blood, obtained in the third trimester of pregnancy. The sequence was obtained from a female donor in good health, enrolled as a control in a pregnancy study. V usage is TRBV9 and J usage is TRBJ2-3, with D possibly TRBD1 on 5 matching bases. CDR3 bases: TGTGCCAGCAGCGTTGACAGTCCCCAAAGCACAGATACGCAGTATTTT. Translation: CASSVDSPQSTDTQYF.